This TCR beta chain appears in the sequencing data of a study of T cell clonotyping in hematopoietic cell transplantation. Study observations and caveats: Graft donor and pretransplant recipient Inverse Simpson Index values predicted broader posttransplant TCR diversity. Pathologically expanded recipient clonotypes increased progressively from day 30 to day 180 as diversity fell.

V was clipped by 5 bases and J by 0 bases, with 7 bases between them. Germline CDR1 reads MNHNY; CDR2 reads SVGAGI (reference sequence). This CDR3 is built from 13 residues. The protocol was immunoSEQ multiplex PCR, while the TCRdb copy is restricted to in-frame clones and leaves out a portion. Among fewer than 50,000 clones listed, around 94% were seen once. About this clone: Antigen unknown.

The sequence was obtained from a woman in her fifties or sixties in good health. Some clones in this sample may be carry-over from other donors' samples. The sequencing sample was made of peripheral blood mononuclear cells. The rearrangement links TRBV6-6 to TRBJ1-2, with no clear D. The CDR3 region has the DNA TGTGCCAGCAGTAAACAGACTAACTATGGCTACACCTTC. This encodes CASSKQTNYGYTF.